This T cell receptor (beta chain) derives from a study of technical replicates of blood from a handful of donors. The repertoire was sequenced with immunoSEQ multiplex PCR; TCRdb's copy has only in-frame clones and lacks some. Of 65,000 to 95,000 clones detected, 95% to 97% appear once; the ten largest clones hold approximately 0.18%. Germline V lookup: CDR1 SQVTM, CDR2 ANQGSEA. The CDR3 consists of 15 residues. The ends lost 6 bases at V and 0 bases at J; junction bases unmatched: 8. This chain joins TRBV29-1 and TRBJ2-3, with 8 bases identical to TRBD2. Sequenced sample: T cells isolated from PBMCs. The sequence was collected from a human donor in good health. CDR3 coding DNA: TGCAGCGTGCGCGGGGCTAGCGGGAGCACAGATACGCAGTATTTT. Translating it yields CSVRGASGSTDTQYF.